This TCR beta chain was profiled in a study of T cell repertoires in cytomegalovirus infection. Study overall: Recently identified HLA-C-restricted CMV epitopes were used, and well-studied HLA-B-restricted CMV epitopes were used as well. Study-wide findings and caveats: Predominance within the ex vivo response was attributable to HLA-C-restricted CMV-specific TCR beta clonotypes. Adding up the frequency of public TCR beta families identified people who carried CMV plus the relevant HLA.

TCRdb independently ran MiXCR on the reads; one entry per CDR3 protein. The sample lists 110,000 or so distinct CDR3 sequences, 30% to 35% occurring once. About this clonotype: Its antigen is not identified.

Per germline, CDR1 SNHLY and CDR2 FYNNEI. The CDR3 contains 18 residues. V trimming: 10 bases; J trimming: 0 bases; junction bases outside the gene matches: 11. The V and J genes are TRBV2 and TRBJ2-2; 13 positions agree with TRBD2. The sequence derives from a human donor in good health (CMV status not recorded). Some clones in this sample may be carry-over from other donors' samples. The source was CD8+ T cells from cultured PBMCs, collected from culture after CMV antigen stimulation. This CDR3 is CATQGLAGVAANTGELFF. For the CDR3, the DNA is TGTGCCACCCAAGGACTAGCGGGGGTGGCCGCGAACACCGGGGAGCTGTTTTTT.